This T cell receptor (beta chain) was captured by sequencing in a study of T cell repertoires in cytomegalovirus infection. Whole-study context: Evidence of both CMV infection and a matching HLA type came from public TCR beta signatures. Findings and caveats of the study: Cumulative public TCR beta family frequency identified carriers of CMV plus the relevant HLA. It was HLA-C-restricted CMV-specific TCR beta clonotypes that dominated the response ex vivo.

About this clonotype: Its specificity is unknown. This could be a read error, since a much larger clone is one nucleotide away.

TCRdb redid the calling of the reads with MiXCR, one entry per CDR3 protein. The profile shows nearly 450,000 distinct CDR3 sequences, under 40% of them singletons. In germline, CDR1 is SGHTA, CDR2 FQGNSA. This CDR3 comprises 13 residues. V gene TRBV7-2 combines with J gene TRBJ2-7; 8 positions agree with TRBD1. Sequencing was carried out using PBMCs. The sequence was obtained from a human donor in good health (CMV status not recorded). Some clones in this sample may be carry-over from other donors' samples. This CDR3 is CASSFGTGYEKYF. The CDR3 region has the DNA TGTGCCAGCAGCTTCGGGACAGGCTACGAGAAGTACTTC.